These T cell receptor beta chains were read from a single sample in a study of blood T cell repertoires in COVID-19. Clones were read by immunoSEQ multiplex PCR, and TCRdb kept only the in-frame ones, dropping some. Among approximately 320,000 clones, approximately 85% were seen once, and the ten largest hold roughly 7%. Material: peripheral blood. These TCRs come from a human donor in a cohort sampled during active COVID-19. Both conserved end residues are part of each CDR3. The D gene is left open where the match is weak. A row's size may be missing; if present it is once, few, many or a size class.

.	TRBV5-6	TRBD1	TRBJ1-1	CASSPLDRGVNTEAFF	TGTGCCAGCAGCCCCCTGGACAGGGGTGTGAACACTGAAGCTTTCTTT
few	TRBV24-1	.	TRBJ1-1	CATLLGDTEAFF	TGTGCCACCCTCTTAGGGGACACTGAAGCTTTCTTT
.	TRBV10-2	.	TRBJ2-2	CASSEERANTGELFF	TGCGCCAGCAGTGAAGAACGGGCGAACACCGGGGAGCTGTTTTTT
.	TRBV27	.	TRBJ2-7	CASSLLTRGPLYEQYF	TGTGCCAGCAGTTTATTAACCAGGGGTCCTCTTTACGAGCAGTACTTC
.	TRBV7-3	.	TRBJ2-3	CASSPGLPHTDTQYF	TGTGCCAGCAGCCCGGGTCTGCCCCACACAGATACGCAGTATTTT
.	TRBV6-5	.	TRBJ1-2	CASISRVRGYTF	TGTGCCAGCATCAGCAGGGTACGTGGCTACACCTTC
.	TRBV19	TRBD1	TRBJ2-1	CASKRTGTDQFF	TGTGCCAGTAAGAGAACCGGGACAGACCAGTTCTTC
.	TRBV7-9	.	TRBJ1-2	CASSLGGANYGYTF	TGTGCCAGCAGCTTAGGGGGGGCTAACTATGGCTACACCTTC
.	TRBV19	TRBD2	TRBJ2-7	CASGTRGSYEQYF	TGTGCCAGCGGGACTAGGGGCTCCTACGAGCAGTACTTC
.	TRBV4-1	TRBD1	TRBJ1-6	CASSTPGQGENSPLHF	TGCGCCAGCAGCACTCCCGGGCAGGGGGAGAATTCACCCCTCCACTTT
.	TRBV30	.	TRBJ2-3	CAWSTGDSTQYF	TGTGCCTGGAGTACTGGAGACAGCACGCAGTATTTT
.	TRBV7-9	.	TRBJ1-4	CASSLDRSNEKLFF	TGTGCCAGCAGTTTGGACAGATCTAATGAAAAACTGTTTTTT
.	TRBV7-2	TRBD1	TRBJ2-5	CASSSLPGQGETQYF	TGTGCCAGCAGCTCGCTACCCGGACAGGGGGAGACCCAGTACTTC
.	TRBV6-1	TRBD2	TRBJ2-4	CASSEAGGDEAKNIQYF	TGTGCCAGCAGTGAAGCGGGGGGGGATGAGGCCAAAAACATTCAGTACTTC
.	TRBV5-1	.	TRBJ2-1	CASRRSAGKNEQFF	TGCGCCAGCAGAAGGTCGGCAGGGAAGAATGAGCAGTTCTTC